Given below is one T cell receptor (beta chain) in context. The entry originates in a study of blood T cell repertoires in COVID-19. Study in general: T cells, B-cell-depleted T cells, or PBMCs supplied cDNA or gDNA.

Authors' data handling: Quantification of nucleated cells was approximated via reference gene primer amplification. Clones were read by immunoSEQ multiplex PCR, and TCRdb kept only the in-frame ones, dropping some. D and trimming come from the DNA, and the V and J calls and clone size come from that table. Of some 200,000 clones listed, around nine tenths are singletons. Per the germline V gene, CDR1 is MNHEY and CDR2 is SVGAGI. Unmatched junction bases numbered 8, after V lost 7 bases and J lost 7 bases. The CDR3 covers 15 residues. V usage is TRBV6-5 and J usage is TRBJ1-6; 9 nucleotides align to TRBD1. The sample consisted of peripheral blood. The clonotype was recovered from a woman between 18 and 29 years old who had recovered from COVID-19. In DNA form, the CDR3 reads TGTGCCAGCATGACGACAGGGGGAAGAAATTCACCCCTCCACTTT. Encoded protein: CASMTTGGRNSPLHF.